This TCR beta chain comes out of a study of blood T cell repertoires in COVID-19. Study context: The analysed material was cDNA or gDNA that came from T cells, B-cell-depleted T cells, or PBMCs.

The length of the CDR3 is 14 residues. In germline, CDR1 is SGDLS, CDR2 YYNGEE. V lost 3 bases, J lost 2 bases, and 4 bases stayed unmatched. Source study methods: By means of reference gene primer amplification, nucleated cell counts were estimated. TCRdb keeps only in-frame clones here, not all; method: immunoSEQ multiplex PCR. V and J calls and clone size are given by that table; D and trimming were obtained from the DNA. The sample gives some 160,000 clones, roughly 90% of which show up once; approximately 6.6% is in the top ten. The receptor's source is a woman aged 45-59 years who had recovered from COVID-19. The sequencing input was PBMCs or T cells enriched from blood (not recorded which). J is TRBJ1-1 and V is TRBV9, with 7 positions matching TRBD1. The CDR3 here is CASSARQGNTEAFF. The DNA of the CDR3 is TGTGCCAGCAGCGCGCGACAGGGAAACACTGAAGCTTTCTTT.